These 16 T cell receptor beta chains were all obtained from the same sample, sequenced in a study of CD8 T cells in Susac syndrome. The authors reverse transcribed roughly 0.5 to 1 ug RNA with random hexamers. TCRdb re-derived calls from the immunoSEQ multiplex PCR reads in MiXCR, one entry per CDR3 protein. The sample lists about 180,000 distinct CDR3 sequences; approximately 96% were seen once. Material for sequencing was CD8+ T cells from PBMCs. The receptors derive from a human donor with multiple sclerosis.

The J gene is TRBJ2-3, the V gene TRBV4-1, with 12 nucleotides matching TRBD2. In germline, CDR1 is MGHRA, CDR2 YSYEKL. This CDR3 region has 17 residues. Trimming removed 1 base from V and 7 bases from J; junction bases left unmatched: 9. The CDR3 reads CASSQVPGLAGWYTQYF. Written as DNA, the CDR3 is TGCGCCAGCAGCCAAGTACCCGGACTAGCGGGATGGTATACGCAGTATTTT.

The chain employs TRBV7-9 and TRBJ2-7, with a possible D match to TRBD1 (6 bases). Trimming took 3 bases from V and 4 from J, leaving 10 bases between them. The CDR3 covers 13 residues. CDR1 is SEHNR, CDR2 FQNEAQ, per germline (reference sequence). The CDR3 is CASSLGDIYEQYF. The CDR3 DNA follows: TGTGCCAGCAGCTTGGGGGACATATACGAGCAGTACTTC.

The chain combines TRBV13 with TRBJ2-7; 9 bases are shared with TRBD2. Trimming removed 2 bases from V and 4 bases from J; junction bases left unmatched: 21. CDR1 and CDR2 from the germline V gene are PRHDT and FYEKMQ (reference sequence). CDR3 length equals 20 residues. The CDR3 loop reads CASSLSTTSGPSGWRYEQYF. In DNA, the CDR3 is TGTGCCAGCAGCTTATCGACGACTAGCGGCCCATCTGGGTGGCGATACGAGCAGTACTTC. Together with reference TRBV13 and TRBJ2-7, the CDR3 gives the full variable domain: AAGVIQSPRHLIKEKRETATLKCYPIPRHDTVYWYQQGPGQDPQFLISFYEKMQSDKGSIPDRFSAQQFSDYHSELNMSSLELGDSALYFCASSLSTTSGPSGWRYEQYFGPGTRLTVT.

The chain has TRBV27 and TRBJ1-5, with 7 bases matching TRBD1. The CDR3 is 15 amino acids. Germline CDR1 and CDR2: MNHEY and SMNVEV (reference sequence). V lost 1 base and J lost 5; bases outside the gene matches: 5. The CDR3 region is CASSLFGTVYQPQHF. CDR3 sequence (DNA): TGTGCCAGCAGTTTATTCGGGACAGTTTATCAGCCCCAGCATTTT.

This rearrangement joins TRBV12-3 or TRBV12-4 to TRBJ2-6; D remains unclear. Trimming pared 6 bases from V and 0 bases from J, leaving 6 bases between. CDR3 length: 14 amino acids. As DNA, the CDR3 is TGTGCCAGCAGGCCCAGCTCTGGGGCCAACGTCCTGACTTTC. Amino acids: CASRPSSGANVLTF.

The chain has TRBV27 and TRBJ2-7; D could derive from TRBD1 or TRBD2 (5 bases each). Germline loops: CDR1 MNHEY, CDR2 SMNVEV (reference sequence). The CDR3 contains 14 residues. The V gene lost 0 bases and the J gene lost 5 bases, with 11 bases spanning the gap. The CDR3 DNA sequence: TGTGCCAGCAGTTTATCCGGGACCCCAAACGAGCAGTACTTC. Translated: CASSLSGTPNEQYF.

The chain combines TRBV29-1 with TRBJ1-2; 8 bases line up with TRBD1. Losses at the gene ends were 5 bases for V and 6 bases for J; bases not matched to a gene: 5. Germline lookup yields CDR1 SQVTM and CDR2 ANQGSEA. The CDR3 totals 12 residues. The CDR3 sequence: CSVWTGRHGYTF. The CDR3 DNA reads TGCAGCGTTTGGACAGGGAGGCATGGCTACACCTTC.

The rearrangement uses TRBV21-1 and TRBJ2-1; the table assigns TRBD1, which was not confirmed against the DNA. TRBV21-1 is termed a pseudogene. The CDR3 runs 17 residues. CDR3 in DNA: TGTGCCAGCAGCTCCCCGGCAGAGCGGGCGGTCTACAATGAGCAGTTCTTC. Its protein product is CASSSPAERAVYNEQFF.

This chain links TRBV29-1 with TRBJ1-5; D is perhaps TRBD1 (5 bases). The V end was cut by 6 bases, the J end by 11 bases, with 17 bases between. The CDR3 totals 12 residues. Per the germline V gene, CDR1 is SQVTM and CDR2 is ANQGSEA. The CDR3 DNA reads TGCAGCGTCCGCGGGACGGACGGGGCCCAGCATTTT. Its protein product is CSVRGTDGAQHF.

V is TRBV27 and J is TRBJ2-1, with TRBD2 matching 11 bases. The trim removed 6 bases at V and 5 bases at J, leaving 9 bases unmatched. The CDR3 is 16 residues long. Per germline, CDR1 MNHEY and CDR2 SMNVEV (reference sequence). The CDR3 loop reads CASRPPGLADNNEQFF. The DNA for the CDR3 is TGTGCCAGCAGGCCTCCGGGACTAGCGGACAACAATGAGCAGTTCTTC.

V and J are TRBV27 and TRBJ2-7; a possible D gene is TRBD1 (6 bases). CDR3 size: 14 residues. Germline V gene sequence: CDR1 MNHEY, CDR2 SMNVEV (reference sequence). Trimming removed 5 bases at V and 2 bases at J, with 13 bases between. The CDR3 sequence is CASSPEDSTYEQYF. The CDR3 bases are TGTGCCAGCAGTCCGGAGGACAGCACCTACGAGCAGTACTTC.

The chain joins TRBV5-6 to TRBJ2-2; weak D call: TRBD1 (6 bases). Per germline, CDR1 SGHDT and CDR2 YYEEEE. The CDR3 has 16 residues. V was trimmed by 0 bases and J by 4 bases, leaving 13 bases between them. The CDR3 spells CASSLEWAGATGELFF. For the CDR3, the DNA is TGTGCCAGCAGCTTGGAGTGGGCAGGGGCCACCGGGGAGCTGTTTTTT.

This clonotype was found once. The V and J genes are TRBV2 and TRBJ1-2; TRBD1 matches 9 bases. The CDR3 is made up of 14 amino acids. Looked up from germline, CDR1 is SNHLY and CDR2 is FYNNEI. With V trimmed by 10 bases and J by 8 bases, 14 bases remained unmatched. Here the CDR3 reads CAILTQGAVGGYTF. CDR3 in DNA: TGTGCCATCCTCACACAGGGGGCAGTTGGAGGCTACACCTTC.

In its sample, this clonotype was seen once. The rearrangement links TRBV19 to TRBJ2-7, with no clear D. This CDR3 spans 13 amino acids. The V gene lost 6 bases and the J gene lost 1 base, with 10 bases spanning the gap. Germline V CDR1 and CDR2: LNHDA, SQIVND (reference sequence). The CDR3 loop is CASRLDGSYEQYF. DNA of the CDR3: TGTGCCAGTAGACTCGACGGTTCCTACGAGCAGTACTTC.

The V and J genes are TRBV6-5 and TRBJ2-7; the D call may be TRBD1 or TRBD2 (5 bases each). Trimming pared 4 bases from V and 0 bases from J, leaving 22 bases between. Looked up from germline, CDR1 is MNHEY and CDR2 is SVGAGI. The CDR3 totals 18 residues. The CDR3 sequence: CASSSLHTGTESSYEQYF. In DNA form, the CDR3 reads TGTGCCAGCAGTTCGCTTCACACCGGGACCGAAAGCTCCTACGAGCAGTACTTC.

The rearrangement joins TRBV13 to TRBJ2-7; D is possibly TRBD1 or TRBD2 (6 bases each). V lost 5 bases, J lost 2 bases, and 10 bases lay in between. CDR1 and CDR2 from the germline V gene are PRHDT and FYEKMQ (reference sequence). CDR3 length: 13 amino acids. CDR3 protein: CASSPGAAYEQYF. CDR3 DNA sequence: TGTGCCAGCAGCCCGGGGGCAGCCTACGAGCAGTACTTC.